These T cell receptor beta chains were read from a single sample in a study of regulatory T cells in long-lasting Graves disease. TCRdb re-derived calls from the multiplex PCR reads in MiXCR, one entry per CDR3 protein. The sample has hundreds of thousands of distinct CDR3 sequences, approximately 15% seen once. These data were likewise used in another study, on T cells in Graves' hyperthyroidism and ophthalmopathy.

The source was peripheral blood mononuclear cells (PBMCs), collected at new diagnosis, from a patient treated with antithyroid drugs. The receptors were sampled from a woman in her 30s with Graves disease. Each CDR3 is given with its conserved first and last residue. Each record gives: CDR3 length, D gene, V gene, clone size, J gene, CDR3 DNA, CDR3 protein. D genes are given only for firm matches. A row's size may be missing; if present it is once, few, many or a size class.

CDR3 length: 14
D gene: TRBD1
V gene: TRBV5-1
clone size: many
J gene: TRBJ2-3
CDR3 DNA: TGCGCCAGCACATCCGGGACAGGGGGCGCGACGCAGTATTTT
CDR3 protein: CASTSGTGGATQYF

CDR3 length: 12
D gene: NA
V gene: TRBV20-1
clone size: few
J gene: TRBJ2-7
CDR3 DNA: TGCAGTGCTTGGGACCTTTCCTACGAGCAGTACTTC
CDR3 protein: CSAWDLSYEQYF

CDR3 length: 14
D gene: NA
V gene: TRBV24-1
clone size: many
J gene: TRBJ2-7
CDR3 DNA: TGTGCCACCAGTGATTCAGGGGGGACCTACGAGCAGTACTTC
CDR3 protein: CATSDSGGTYEQYF

CDR3 length: 14
D gene: TRBD1
V gene: TRBV28
clone size: many
J gene: TRBJ1-2
CDR3 DNA: TGTGCCAGCAGTGGGACAGCGTTGAACTATGGCTACACCTTC
CDR3 protein: CASSGTALNYGYTF

CDR3 length: 15
D gene: NA
V gene: TRBV19
clone size: NA
J gene: TRBJ1-4
CDR3 DNA: TGTGCCAGTAGTCCCAGAACGCGGTCTAATGAAAAACTGTTTTTT
CDR3 protein: CASSPRTRSNEKLFF

CDR3 length: 15
D gene: TRBD2
V gene: TRBV6-2/TRBV6-3
clone size: NA
J gene: TRBJ2-7
CDR3 DNA: TGTGCCAGCAGTTACCCAGCGGGAGGGCGGGACGAGCAGTACTTC
CDR3 protein: CASSYPAGGRDEQYF

CDR3 length: 13
D gene: TRBD2
V gene: TRBV30
clone size: few
J gene: TRBJ2-7
CDR3 DNA: TGTGCCACTACTAGCGGGAGCACCTACGAGCAGTACTTC
CDR3 protein: CATTSGSTYEQYF

CDR3 length: 16
D gene: TRBD1
V gene: TRBV6-2/TRBV6-3
clone size: many
J gene: TRBJ1-1
CDR3 DNA: TGTGCCAGCAGTTACTCGTCGACAGGGGGCTTCTCTGAAGCTTTCTTT
CDR3 protein: CASSYSSTGGFSEAFF

CDR3 length: 16
D gene: NA
V gene: TRBV3-1
clone size: NA
J gene: TRBJ2-5
CDR3 DNA: TGTGCCAGCAGCCAAACGGTACAGCAAGGGGTGGAGACCCAGTACTTC
CDR3 protein: CASSQTVQQGVETQYF

CDR3 length: 15
D gene: TRBD1
V gene: TRBV6-5
clone size: many
J gene: TRBJ2-7
CDR3 DNA: TGTGCCAGCAGTTCGACAGGGTCATCATCCTACGAGCAGTACTTC
CDR3 protein: CASSSTGSSSYEQYF

CDR3 length: 15
D gene: TRBD2
V gene: TRBV19
clone size: NA
J gene: TRBJ2-1
CDR3 DNA: TGTGCCACTAGCGTGAGCGGGAGCTCCTACAATGAGCAGTTCTTC
CDR3 protein: CATSVSGSSYNEQFF

CDR3 length: 17
D gene: NA
V gene: TRBV5-8
clone size: NA
J gene: TRBJ2-1
CDR3 DNA: TGTGCCAGCAGCTCAGTCTTTGCGGAGGCGGAATGGAATGAGCAGTTCTTC
CDR3 protein: CASSSVFAEAEWNEQFF

CDR3 length: 19
D gene: TRBD1
V gene: TRBV7-6
clone size: NA
J gene: TRBJ1-4
CDR3 DNA: TGTGCCAGCAGCTTAAGGCCAGGGGGCGCGGGGGTCACTAATGAAAAACTGTTTTTT
CDR3 protein: CASSLRPGGAGVTNEKLFF

CDR3 length: 14
D gene: TRBD2
V gene: TRBV30
clone size: few
J gene: TRBJ2-5
CDR3 DNA: TGTGCCTGGAGTGGAGTTAGCGGGATTGAGACCCAGTACTTC
CDR3 protein: CAWSGVSGIETQYF

CDR3 length: 19
D gene: TRBD2
V gene: TRBV27
clone size: many
J gene: TRBJ2-1
CDR3 DNA: TGTGCCAGCAGTTTATCGGGACTAGCGTTCGGTGCGGGCGGCAATGAGCAGTTCTTC
CDR3 protein: CASSLSGLAFGAGGNEQFF

CDR3 length: 15
D gene: TRBD2
V gene: TRBV4-2
clone size: few
J gene: TRBJ2-3
CDR3 DNA: TGTGCCAGCAGCCAAGTAGCGGGAGGGACAGATACGCAGTATTTT
CDR3 protein: CASSQVAGGTDTQYF

CDR3 length: 15
D gene: NA
V gene: TRBV18
clone size: NA
J gene: TRBJ1-6
CDR3 DNA: TGTGCCAGCTCACCGGACCAGGGTGGCGGTTCACCCCTCCACTTT
CDR3 protein: CASSPDQGGGSPLHF

CDR3 length: 15
D gene: TRBD1
V gene: TRBV7-8
clone size: many
J gene: TRBJ2-1
CDR3 DNA: TGTGCCAGCAGCTCGACAGGGTTCCAGAATCTAAAGCAGTTCTTC
CDR3 protein: CASSSTGFQNLKQFF

CDR3 length: 14
D gene: NA
V gene: TRBV5-5
clone size: NA
J gene: TRBJ1-4
CDR3 DNA: TGTGCCAGCAGCTTGAGCACCCTCAATGAAAAACTGTTTTTT
CDR3 protein: CASSLSTLNEKLFF

CDR3 length: 14
D gene: TRBD1
V gene: TRBV6-2/TRBV6-3
clone size: many
J gene: TRBJ1-5
CDR3 DNA: TGTGCCAGCAGGGATGACAGGGTCCGTCTCTCCCAGCATTTT
CDR3 protein: CASRDDRVRLSQHF

CDR3 length: 15
D gene: TRBD1
V gene: TRBV7-2
clone size: few
J gene: TRBJ1-4
CDR3 DNA: TGTGCCAGCAGGCTACAGGGGACCGTTAATGAAAAACTGTTTTTT
CDR3 protein: CASRLQGTVNEKLFF

CDR3 length: 15
D gene: NA
V gene: TRBV7-9
clone size: NA
J gene: TRBJ2-7
CDR3 DNA: TGTGCCAGCAGCTTTTACGGGACGGGCGATGCCGAGCAGTACTTC
CDR3 protein: CASSFYGTGDAEQYF

CDR3 length: 12
D gene: NA
V gene: TRBV19
clone size: NA
J gene: TRBJ2-3
CDR3 DNA: TGTGCCAGTAGGCCGGGGTCAGATACGCAGTATTTT
CDR3 protein: CASRPGSDTQYF

CDR3 length: 15
D gene: NA
V gene: TRBV6-1
clone size: NA
J gene: TRBJ2-1
CDR3 DNA: TGTGCCAGCAGTGTACAGGCCCAATTGGGGAATGAGCAGTTCTTC
CDR3 protein: CASSVQAQLGNEQFF

CDR3 length: 16
D gene: TRBD2
V gene: TRBV7-9
clone size: many
J gene: TRBJ2-3
CDR3 DNA: TGTGCCAGCAGCCTCCACGGGACTAGCGGCACAGATACGCAGTATTTT
CDR3 protein: CASSLHGTSGTDTQYF

CDR3 length: 13
D gene: NA
V gene: TRBV6-1
clone size: NA
J gene: TRBJ1-4
CDR3 DNA: TGTGCCAGCAGGGGAGGGACGGGTGAAAAACTGTTTTTT
CDR3 protein: CASRGGTGEKLFF

CDR3 length: 13
D gene: NA
V gene: TRBV20-1
clone size: many
J gene: TRBJ1-2
CDR3 DNA: TGCAGTGCCGGAGAGGGGGGGCGCGTAAGCTACACCTTC
CDR3 protein: CSAGEGGRVSYTF

CDR3 length: 15
D gene: NA
V gene: TRBV5-8
clone size: NA
J gene: TRBJ2-2
CDR3 DNA: TGTGCCAGCAGCTTGGAAGGGAGGGGGACCGGGGAGCTGTTTTTT
CDR3 protein: CASSLEGRGTGELFF